A single sample is the source of the 22 T cell receptor beta chains below, sequenced in a study of human versus mouse CDR3 diversity and MHC coevolution (dated by TCRdb to the late 2010s). Libraries were prepared through the immunoSEQ multiplex PCR assay. TCRdb limited this immuneACCESS table to in-frame rearrangements with V and J called. A share of clones is missing; checked studies link under half to unresolved V genes, and the rest is unexplained. This sample lists about 77,000 clones; under 95% were detected once. The top ten clonotypes cover more than 0.13% of the sample. The sample was naive CD4+ T cells from blood. The label giving this sample's cell subset or site can be read as: CD45RO-negative CD62L-positive naive CD4 T cells. These receptors were obtained from a person aged 25 to 75 in good health.

The chain has TRBV28 and TRBJ1-1; D is perhaps TRBD1 (5 bases). The CDR3 runs 12 residues. The ends were cut back, 2 bases at V and 6 bases at J, with 7 bases in the middle. Germline assignment: CDR1 MDHEN and CDR2 SYDVKM. CDR3 in DNA: TGTGCCAGCAGTTTAAAAGGGGCTGAAGCTTTCTTT. Residues: CASSLKGAEAFF.

This chain joins TRBV28 and TRBJ1-2; tentative D call: TRBD1 (6 bases). Germline V gene data show CDR1 as MDHEN and CDR2 as SYDVKM. V gave up 10 bases and J gave up 4 bases, with 16 bases separating them. The CDR3 sequence is 13 residues long. In DNA form, the CDR3 reads TGTGCCAACCAACACAGGGCAGGCTATGGCTACACCTTC. It specifies CANQHRAGYGYTF.

This chain links TRBV14 with TRBJ1-1, with 8 bases lining up with TRBD1. CDR1 is SGHDN and CDR2 is FVKESK in the germline V gene. Trimming took 4 bases from V and 4 from J; bases not matched to a gene: 17. The CDR3 contains 18 residues. The CDR3 loop is CASSRGQGRRMSVTEAFF. In DNA form, the CDR3 reads TGTGCCAGCAGCCGTGGACAGGGAAGGCGTATGAGTGTCACTGAAGCTTTCTTT.

The V call is TRBV7-2, the J call TRBJ2-7, with 7 bases matching TRBD2. The germline V gene encodes CDR1 SGHTA and CDR2 FQGNSA. The CDR3 contains 13 residues. The J segment lost 3 bases and the V segment lost 5 bases, leaving 4 bases of the junction unmatched. CDR3 region: CASSDERGYEQYF. For the CDR3, the DNA is TGTGCCAGCAGCGACGAGCGGGGCTACGAGCAGTACTTC.

The rearrangement joins TRBV30 to TRBJ1-1; D possibly corresponds to TRBD1 (5 bases). Germline values: CDR1 GTSNPN, CDR2 SVGIG (reference sequence). V was trimmed by 4 bases and J by 3 bases, leaving 24 bases between them. The CDR3 spans 17 residues. This CDR3 is CAWIISPGEGPDTEAFF. CDR3 DNA: TGTGCCTGGATAATATCCCCCGGGGAGGGGCCCGACACTGAAGCTTTCTTT.

The J gene is TRBJ2-7, the V gene TRBV29-1, with 8 bases identical to TRBD1. The V segment lost 4 bases and the J segment 4 bases; nucleotides outside the gene matches: 3. The CDR3 runs to 12 residues. Per germline, CDR1 SQVTM and CDR2 ANQGSEA. CDR3 sequence reads: CSVVRTGYEQYF. In DNA, the CDR3 is TGCAGCGTTGTAAGGACAGGGTACGAGCAGTACTTC.

CDR3 nucleotide sequence: TGTGCCAGCTCACCACGGACAGGGGGCCCTGGGGCCAACGTCCTGACTTTC. Residues: CASSPRTGGPGANVLTF. This sequence joins TRBV18 and TRBJ2-6, with 11 bases matching TRBD1. Germline V gives CDR1 KGHSH, CDR2 LQKENI. The CDR3 contains 17 residues. V gave up 1 base and J gave up 2 bases; unmatched junction bases: 1. Complete variable domain (other parts from reference TRBV18 and TRBJ2-6): NAGVMQNPRHLVRRRGQEARLRCSPMKGHSHVYWYRQLPEEGLKFMVYLQKENIIDESGMPKERFSAEFPKEGPSILRIQQVVRGDSAAYFCASSPRTGGPGANVLTFGAGSRLTVL.

The chain carries TRBV11-2 and TRBJ2-1; weak D call: TRBD1 (6 bases). Germline values: CDR1 SGHAT, CDR2 FQNNGV. V gave up 4 bases and J gave up 4 bases, with 8 bases separating them. This CDR3 contains 13 residues. CDR3 loop: CASSSQGYNEQFF. CDR3 bases: TGTGCCAGCAGCTCCCAGGGGTACAATGAGCAGTTCTTC. The full variable domain, rest sourced from reference TRBV11-2 and TRBJ2-1, is EAGVAQSPRYKIIEKRQSVAFWCNPISGHATLYWYQQILGQGPKLLIQFQNNGVVDDSQLPKDRFSAERLKGVDSTLKIQPAKLEDSAVYLCASSSQGYNEQFFGPGTRLTVL.

The chain is built from TRBV11-2 and TRBJ2-3, with TRBD2 identical over 12 bases. CDR3 length: 16 residues. CDR1 is SGHAT and CDR2 is FQNNGV in the germline V gene. V lost 0 bases and J lost 9; bases outside the gene matches: 7. CDR3 coding DNA: TGTGCCAGCAGCTTAGATCTAGCGGGGGGGCTTAGGACGCAGTATTTT. Translated, it gives CASSLDLAGGLRTQYF.

The chain couples TRBV6-1 to TRBJ2-2, with TRBD1 as a possible D gene (6 bases). The CDR3 has 13 residues. The germline gives CDR1 MNHNS, CDR2 SASEGT. The V and J ends lost 4 bases and 10 bases respectively, with 13 bases between them. CDR3 nucleotide sequence: TGTGCCAGCAGTGCACATACAGGGATGGAGCTGTTTTTT. It yields the protein CASSAHTGMELFF.

The chain's CDR3 is CAISPSSGAYEQYF. The CDR3 DNA is TGTGCCATCAGTCCGTCTAGCGGGGCCTACGAGCAGTACTTC. The chain uses TRBV10-3 and TRBJ2-7, with 9 bases identical to TRBD2. With V trimmed by 5 bases and J by 2 bases, 4 bases remained unmatched. The V gene's germline CDR1 is ENHRY and CDR2 SYGVKD. This CDR3 comprises 14 residues.

This chain links TRBV5-1 with TRBJ2-3; D possibly corresponds to TRBD1 (6 bases). V lost 2 bases and J 1 base, leaving 11 bases between the germline ends. The CDR3 has 15 amino acids. Germline V gene sequence: CDR1 SGHRS, CDR2 YFSETQ. CDR3 nucleotides: TGCGCCAGCAGCTTCCGGGACACCGGCACAGATACGCAGTATTTT. Protein product: CASSFRDTGTDTQYF.

This clone has a handful of counts. The chain has TRBV2 and TRBJ1-4, with 9 bases aligning to TRBD1. The V gene end was trimmed by 7 bases and the J gene end by 6 bases; junction bases not matched to a gene: 12. The CDR3 loop spans 16 amino acids. The V gene's germline CDR1 is SNHLY and CDR2 FYNNEI. Written as DNA, the CDR3 is TGTGCCAGCAAGAGGACAGGGGTACTACTGGATGAAAAACTGTTTTTT. It encodes CASKRTGVLLDEKLFF.

The J gene is TRBJ2-1, the V gene TRBV5-5; TRBD2 agrees at 7 bases. Germline values: CDR1 SGHKS, CDR2 YYEKEE (reference sequence). V shed 3 bases, J shed 7 bases, and the junction held 10 bases outside the gene matches. The CDR3 has 15 amino acids. The CDR3 DNA sequence: TGTGCCAGCAGCTCCCGGTCTTTGCGGGAGAATGAGCAGTTCTTC. Residues: CASSSRSLRENEQFF.

V and J are TRBV28 and TRBJ2-7; D ambiguous. Germline V lookup: CDR1 MDHEN, CDR2 SYDVKM. This CDR3 region has 12 residues. Trimming removed 4 bases at V and 9 bases at J, with 13 bases between. In nucleotides, the CDR3 is TGTGCCAGCAGTTATTCCCTTGTCGGGCAGTACTTC. Its protein product is CASSYSLVGQYF. The variable domain in full, completed from reference TRBV28 and TRBJ2-7, reads DVKVTQSSRYLVKRTGEKVFLECVQDMDHENMFWYRQDPGLGLRLIYFSYDVKMKEKGDIPEGYSVSREKKERFSLILESASTNQTSMYLCASSYSLVGQYFGPGTRLTVT.

This chain links TRBV30 with TRBJ2-3, with 7 bases lining up with TRBD2. Germline CDR1 reads GTSNPN; CDR2 reads SVGIG (reference sequence). The ends lost 5 bases at V and 4 bases at J; junction bases unmatched: 9. The CDR3 is 14 residues long. In DNA, the CDR3 is TGTGCCTGGGGGAGGGACTACCCAGCAGATACGCAGTATTTT. It codes for CAWGRDYPADTQYF.

This rearrangement joins TRBV19 to TRBJ1-5; 8 bases map to TRBD1. CDR3 length equals 17 residues. Losses at the gene ends were 7 bases for V and 3 bases for J; bases not matched to a gene: 14. Germline CDR1 LNHDA, CDR2 SQIVND (reference sequence). The CDR3 coding sequence is TGTGCCAGTAAGACGCGTGGGGCAGGGGGCGTCAATCAGCCCCAGCATTTT. It encodes CASKTRGAGGVNQPQHF.

The V and J genes are TRBV4-1 and TRBJ2-7; D not resolved. V lost 0 bases, J lost 4 bases, and 7 bases lay in between. Germline CDR1 is MGHRA and CDR2 is YSYEKL. The CDR3 contains 13 residues. The CDR3 sequence: CASSQDQWYEQYF. The CDR3 DNA reads as TGCGCCAGCAGCCAAGATCAGTGGTACGAGCAGTACTTC.

This clone was counted a single time. A junction boundary mismatches the germline segment, possibly from a read error. The chain combines TRBV7-6 with TRBJ1-6; 8 bases line up with TRBD1. Germline V gene sequence: CDR1 SGHVS, CDR2 FNYEAQ. The length of the CDR3 is 17 residues. The CDR3 nucleotides read TGTGCCAGCAGCCCCAACCGGGACAGGAAAAATAATTCGCCCCTCCACTTT. Residues: CASSPNRDRKNNSPLHF.

This clone came up once. This chain uses TRBV5-1 with TRBJ1-4, with a weak D call TRBD1 (5 bases). The ends were cut back, 0 bases at V and 8 bases at J, with 8 bases in the middle. CDR1 is SGHRS, CDR2 YFSETQ, per germline. The CDR3 spans 13 residues. CDR3 in DNA: TGCGCCAGCAGCTTGGATGGGGCGGAAAAACTGTTTTTT. It encodes CASSLDGAEKLFF.

The rearrangement links TRBV11-2 to TRBJ2-2, with no clear D. The CDR3 consists of 16 residues. V shed 5 bases and J shed 6 bases, with 19 bases lying between them. Germline CDR1 and CDR2: SGHAT and FQNNGV. The CDR3 here is CASSPLWAASAGELFF. The CDR3 DNA follows: TGTGCCAGCAGCCCACTGTGGGCAGCCTCGGCCGGGGAGCTGTTTTTT.

This clone was observed a few times. The chain has TRBV10-3 and TRBJ1-2; 7 nucleotides match TRBD1. Germline loops: CDR1 ENHRY, CDR2 SYGVKD. Losses at the gene ends were 0 bases for V and 2 bases for J; bases not matched to a gene: 6. This CDR3 region has 16 residues. The CDR3 coding sequence is TGTGCCATCAGTGAGTCCAGGGGGGCAAACAACTATGGCTACACCTTC. It specifies CAISESRGANNYGYTF.